The sequence of this TCR beta chain was determined in a study of T cell responses to AZD1222 COVID-19 vaccine. TCRdb's copy holds only in-frame clones and misses some; the assay was immunoSEQ multiplex PCR. The table shows 80,000 or so clones, with 90% to 95% occurring only once. The sequence derives from an adult in good health. Material: peripheral blood, obtained on day 0 of AZD1222 vaccination.

For the CDR3, the DNA is TGTGCCAGCAGCTCCGGGACAGGGGCGGGCTATGGCTACACCTTC. Its translation: CASSSGTGAGYGYTF. J is TRBJ1-2 and V is TRBV7-9, with 10 positions matching TRBD1. CDR1 and CDR2 (germline): SEHNR, FQNEAQ (reference sequence). The CDR3 is 15 residues long. J was trimmed by 4 bases and V by 4 bases; bases with no gene match: 6. The full variable domain, rest sourced from reference TRBV7-9 and TRBJ1-2, is DTGVSQNPRHKITKRGQNVTFRCDPISEHNRLYWYRQTLGQGPEFLTYFQNEAQLEKSRLLSDRFSAERPKGSFSTLEIQRTEQGDSAMYLCASSSGTGAGYGYTFGSGTRLTVV.